This T cell receptor beta chain derives from a study of blood T cell repertoires in COVID-19. Turning to the study itself: COVID-19 samples, acute and convalescent, were from the United States, Italy and Spain. T cells, B-cell-depleted T cells, or PBMCs supplied cDNA or gDNA.

Original data processing: Reference gene primers were amplified, and this amplification served to estimate nucleated cell counts. TCRdb's table, derived via immunoSEQ multiplex PCR, lists solely in-frame clones and lacks some. For V, J and clone size, that table is used; D and trimming come from the DNA. Of around 190,000 clones listed, 75% to 85% are singletons. This TCR derives from a man in his 60s with acute or convalescent COVID-19. Sequenced sample: peripheral blood.

CDR3 nucleotides: TGCGCCAGCAGTGAGCAGCGGGAGTTAGATACGCAGTATTTT. Its translation is CASSEQRELDTQYF. This sequence joins TRBV10-1 and TRBJ2-3; TRBD2 agrees at 8 bases. The CDR3 has 14 amino acids. CDR1 is WNHNN and CDR2 is SYGVQD in the germline V gene (reference sequence). After removal of 2 bases from V and 5 bases from J, the junction contained 3 bases not matched to a gene.